Shown below are 4 T cell receptor beta chains from a single sample sequenced in a study of T cell responses to AZD1222 COVID-19 vaccine. Method: immunoSEQ multiplex PCR; TCRdb's copy keeps in-frame clones and lacks some. In the table there are about 140,000 clones, nearly 95% of which are singletons. The specimen was peripheral blood, collected 28 days after the second AZD1222 dose. Every receptor here comes from an adult who received the AZD1222 COVID-19 vaccine.

This sequence joins TRBV19 and TRBJ1-5; no reliable D call. V was shortened by 8 bases and J by 5 bases, with 16 bases between the two germline ends. The length of the CDR3 is 14 residues. In germline, CDR1 is LNHDA, CDR2 SQIVND (reference sequence). CDR3 protein: CASSYSPLYQPQHF. The CDR3 nucleotides are TGTGCCAGTTCATATAGTCCCCTATATCAGCCCCAGCATTTT.

J is TRBJ2-7 and V is TRBV6-5, with TRBD2 identical over 7 bases. The CDR3 has 13 residues. V shed 2 bases and J 5 bases; nucleotides not matched to a gene: 3. Germline V gives CDR1 MNHEY, CDR2 SVGAGI. The CDR3 DNA is TGTGCCAGCAGTTACGTTACTAGCGACGAGCAGTACTTC. The encoded protein is CASSYVTSDEQYF.

The chain links TRBV28 to TRBJ2-2; D unclear. The length of the CDR3 is 12 residues. Looked up from germline, CDR1 is MDHEN and CDR2 is SYDVKM. Trimming removed 5 bases at V and 2 bases at J, with 3 bases between. In nucleotides, the CDR3 is TGTGCCAGCAGTGACAACACCGGGGAGCTGTTTTTT. It specifies CASSDNTGELFF.

DNA of the CDR3: TGCGCCAGCAGCTTGAGGGGGGTAGATAACACTGAAGCTTTCTTT. Encoded protein: CASSLRGVDNTEAFF. The rearrangement links TRBV5-1 to TRBJ1-1; weak D call: TRBD1 (6 bases). The germline V gene encodes CDR1 SGHRS and CDR2 YFSETQ. The CDR3 covers 15 residues. Trimming removed 1 base at V and 2 bases at J, with 12 bases between.